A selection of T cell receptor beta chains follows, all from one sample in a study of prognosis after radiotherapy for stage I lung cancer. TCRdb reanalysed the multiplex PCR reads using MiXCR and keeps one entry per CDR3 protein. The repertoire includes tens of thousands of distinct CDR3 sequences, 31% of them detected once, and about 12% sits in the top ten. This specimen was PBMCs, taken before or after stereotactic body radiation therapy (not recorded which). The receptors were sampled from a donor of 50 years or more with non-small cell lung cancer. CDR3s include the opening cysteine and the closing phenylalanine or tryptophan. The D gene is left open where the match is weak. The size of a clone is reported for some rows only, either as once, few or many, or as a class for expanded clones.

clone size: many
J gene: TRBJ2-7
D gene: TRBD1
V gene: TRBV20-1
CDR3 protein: CSACERTGDIYEQYF
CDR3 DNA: TGCAGTGCTTGCGAGAGGACAGGGGACATATACGAGCAGTACTTC

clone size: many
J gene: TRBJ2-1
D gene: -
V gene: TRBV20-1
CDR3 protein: CSAPPLFEGVYNEQFF
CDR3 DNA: TGCAGTGCCCCGCCCCTCTTCGAGGGGGTTTACAATGAGCAGTTCTTC

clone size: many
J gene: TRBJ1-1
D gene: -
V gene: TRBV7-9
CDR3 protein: CASSYYGGLGTEAFF
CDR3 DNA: TGTGCCAGCAGCTACTACGGGGGATTGGGCACTGAAGCTTTCTTT

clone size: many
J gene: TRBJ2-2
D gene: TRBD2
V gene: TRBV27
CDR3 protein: CASSLIGGAVTGELFF
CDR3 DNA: TGTGCCAGCAGTTTAATCGGGGGGGCGGTCACCGGGGAGCTGTTTTTT

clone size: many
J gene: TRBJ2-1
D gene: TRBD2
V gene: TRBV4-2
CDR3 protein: CASSRDMTSGTSEQFF
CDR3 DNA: TGTGCCAGCAGCCGAGATATGACTAGCGGGACTAGTGAGCAGTTCTTC

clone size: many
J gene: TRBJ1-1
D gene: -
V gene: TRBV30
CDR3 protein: CAWSARTYLMNTEAFF
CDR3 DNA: TGTGCCTGGAGTGCCCGGACATACCTAATGAACACTGAAGCTTTCTTT

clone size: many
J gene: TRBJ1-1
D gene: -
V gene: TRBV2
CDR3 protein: CASSDPGLGSVAEAFF
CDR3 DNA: TGTGCCAGCAGTGACCCGGGACTTGGATCTGTCGCTGAAGCTTTCTTT

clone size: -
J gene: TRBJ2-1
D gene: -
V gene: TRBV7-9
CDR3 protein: CASSLGGTHNEQFF
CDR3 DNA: TGTGCCAGCAGCTTAGGTGGGACACACAATGAGCAGTTCTTC

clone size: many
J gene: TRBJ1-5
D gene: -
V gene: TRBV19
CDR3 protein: CASRHRVRNQPQHF
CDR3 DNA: TGTGCCAGTAGACACCGGGTTCGTAATCAGCCCCAGCATTTT

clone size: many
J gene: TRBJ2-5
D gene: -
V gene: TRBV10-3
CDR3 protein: CAISESKAGRETQYF
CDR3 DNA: TGTGCCATCAGTGAGTCGAAGGCGGGTAGGGAGACCCAGTACTTC

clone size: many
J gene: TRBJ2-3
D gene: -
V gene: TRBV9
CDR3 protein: CASSPFARTSTDTQYF
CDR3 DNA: TGTGCCAGCAGCCCATTCGCCAGGACTAGCACAGATACGCAGTATTTT

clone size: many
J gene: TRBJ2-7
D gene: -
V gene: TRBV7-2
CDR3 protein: CASSLAGQGYEQYF
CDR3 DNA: TGTGCCAGCAGCTTAGCGGGACAAGGGTACGAGCAGTACTTC

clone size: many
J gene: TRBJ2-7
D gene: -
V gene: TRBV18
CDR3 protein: CASSPWTGVPPGEQYF
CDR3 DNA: TGTGCCAGCTCACCTTGGACTGGGGTCCCCCCCGGCGAGCAGTACTTC

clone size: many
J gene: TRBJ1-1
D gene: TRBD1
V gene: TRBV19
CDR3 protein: CASTRDRAGAMNTEAFF
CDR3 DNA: TGTGCCAGCACCCGGGACAGGGCGGGGGCTATGAACACTGAAGCTTTCTTT

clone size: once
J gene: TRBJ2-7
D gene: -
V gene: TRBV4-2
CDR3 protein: CAISQSQGTYEHYF
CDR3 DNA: TGTGCCATCAGCCAATCACAGGGCACCTACGAGCATTACTTC

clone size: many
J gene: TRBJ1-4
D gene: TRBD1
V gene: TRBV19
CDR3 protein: CASSTPRDRGGEKLFF
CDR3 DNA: TGTGCCAGTAGTACCCCAAGGGACAGGGGCGGCGAAAAACTGTTTTTT

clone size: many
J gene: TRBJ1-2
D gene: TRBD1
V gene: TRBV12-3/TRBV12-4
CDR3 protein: CASTTDRGRGYTF
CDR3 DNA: TGTGCCAGCACCACGGACAGGGGCCGGGGCTACACCTTC

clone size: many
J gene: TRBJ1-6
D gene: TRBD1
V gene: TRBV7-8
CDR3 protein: CASSLKIPGQGFDSPLHF
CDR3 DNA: TGTGCCAGCAGCTTAAAAATTCCGGGACAGGGCTTTGATTCACCCCTCCACTTT

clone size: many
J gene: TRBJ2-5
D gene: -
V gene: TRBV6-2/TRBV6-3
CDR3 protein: CASSAHGDTKETQYF
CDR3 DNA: TGTGCCAGCAGTGCCCACGGGGACACGAAAGAGACCCAGTACTTC

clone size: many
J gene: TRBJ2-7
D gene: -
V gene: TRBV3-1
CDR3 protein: CASSQADREQYF
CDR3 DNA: TGTGCCAGCAGCCAAGCGGACAGAGAGCAGTACTTC

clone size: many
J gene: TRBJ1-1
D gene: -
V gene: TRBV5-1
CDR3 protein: CASSVTGLEAFF
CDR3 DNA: TGCGCCAGCAGCGTGACAGGCCTTGAAGCTTTCTTT

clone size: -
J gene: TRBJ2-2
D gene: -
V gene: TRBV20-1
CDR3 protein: CSARNLQGSWELFF
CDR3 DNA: TGCAGTGCTAGAAATCTGCAGGGATCCTGGGAGCTGTTTTTT

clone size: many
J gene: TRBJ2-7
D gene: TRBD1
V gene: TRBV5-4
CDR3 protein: CASSLTGQGGEQYF
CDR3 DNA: TGTGCCAGCAGCTTGACGGGACAGGGCGGGGAGCAGTACTTC

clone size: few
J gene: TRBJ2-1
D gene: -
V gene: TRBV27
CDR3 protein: CASSLISVFNNEQFF
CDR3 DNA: TGTGCCAGCAGTTTGATCAGCGTCTTCAACAATGAGCAGTTCTTC

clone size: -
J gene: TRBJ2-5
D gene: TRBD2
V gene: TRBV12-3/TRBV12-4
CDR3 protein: CASSQGLAWGRGTQYF
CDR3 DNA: TGTGCCAGCAGCCAGGGACTAGCGTGGGGGCGGGGGACCCAGTACTTC

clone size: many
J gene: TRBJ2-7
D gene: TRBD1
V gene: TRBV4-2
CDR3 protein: CASSQDRTGGFGEQYF
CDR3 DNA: TGTGCCAGCAGCCAAGACCGGACAGGGGGGTTTGGCGAGCAGTACTTC

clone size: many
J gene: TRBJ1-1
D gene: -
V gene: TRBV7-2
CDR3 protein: CASSLWTDTEAFF
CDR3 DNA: TGTGCCAGCAGCTTATGGACAGACACTGAAGCTTTCTTT

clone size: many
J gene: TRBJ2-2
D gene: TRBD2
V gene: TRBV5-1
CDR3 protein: CASSLFRLAGARNTGELFF
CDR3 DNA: TGCGCCAGCAGCTTGTTCAGACTAGCGGGGGCCCGAAACACCGGGGAGCTGTTTTTT

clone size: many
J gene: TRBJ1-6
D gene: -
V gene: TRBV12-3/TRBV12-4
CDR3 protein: CASSFLAQPLHF
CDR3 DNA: TGTGCCAGCAGTTTTTTGGCACAACCCCTCCACTTT

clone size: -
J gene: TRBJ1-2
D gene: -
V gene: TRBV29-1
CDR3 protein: CSVGDWTCYTF
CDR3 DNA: TGCAGCGTTGGAGATTGGACGTGCTACACCTTC

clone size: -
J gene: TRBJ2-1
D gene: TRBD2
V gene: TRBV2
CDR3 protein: CASLGLAGDDEQFF
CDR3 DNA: TGTGCCAGCCTTGGACTAGCGGGAGATGATGAGCAGTTCTTC

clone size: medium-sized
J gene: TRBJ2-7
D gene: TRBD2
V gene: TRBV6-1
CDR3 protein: CASRYGGLAGHPYEQYF
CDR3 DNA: TGTGCCAGCAGATATGGTGGACTAGCGGGCCACCCCTACGAGCAGTACTTC

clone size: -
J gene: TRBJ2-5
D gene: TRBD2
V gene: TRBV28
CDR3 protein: CASSAISLRGDLRKTQHF
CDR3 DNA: TGTGCCAGCAGTGCAATCTCCTTACGGGGGGACCTGCGTAAGACCCAGCACTTC

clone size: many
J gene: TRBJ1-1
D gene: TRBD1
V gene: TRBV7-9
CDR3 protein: CASSFKGATEAFF
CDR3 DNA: TGTGCCAGCAGCTTTAAGGGGGCGACTGAAGCTTTCTTT

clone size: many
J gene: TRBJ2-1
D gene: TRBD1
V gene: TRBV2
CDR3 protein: CASRMEGQASYNEQFF
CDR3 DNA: TGTGCCAGCAGGATGGAAGGACAGGCTTCCTACAATGAGCAGTTCTTC

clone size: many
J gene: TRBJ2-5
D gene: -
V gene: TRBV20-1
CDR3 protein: CSASTGRDPQETQYF
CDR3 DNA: TGCAGTGCTAGTACGGGGCGGGACCCCCAAGAGACCCAGTACTTC

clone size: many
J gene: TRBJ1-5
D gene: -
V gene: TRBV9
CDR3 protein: CASSVGDLEFCNQPQHF
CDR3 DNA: TGTGCCAGCAGCGTAGGCGATCTAGAGTTTTGCAATCAGCCCCAGCATTTT

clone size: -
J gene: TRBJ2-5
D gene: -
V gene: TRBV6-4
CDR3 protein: CASSDTPLSGGGETQYF
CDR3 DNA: TGTGCCAGCAGTGACACACCTTTGTCCGGGGGCGGGGAGACCCAGTACTTC

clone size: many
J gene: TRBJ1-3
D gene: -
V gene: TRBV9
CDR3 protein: CASSPRTDPSGNTIYF
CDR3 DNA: TGTGCCAGCAGCCCCAGGACAGACCCCTCTGGAAACACCATATATTTT

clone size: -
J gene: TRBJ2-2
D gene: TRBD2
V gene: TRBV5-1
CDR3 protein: CASSQQGLGNTGELFF
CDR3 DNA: TGCGCCAGCAGCCAACAGGGACTAGGAAACACCGGGGAGCTGTTTTTT

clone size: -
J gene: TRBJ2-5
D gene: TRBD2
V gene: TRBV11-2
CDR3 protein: CASSLDVGGYETQYF
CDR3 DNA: TGTGCCAGCAGCTTAGATGTCGGGGGGTACGAGACCCAGTACTTC

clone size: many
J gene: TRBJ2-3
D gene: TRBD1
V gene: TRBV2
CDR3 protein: CASSERDRADTDTQYF
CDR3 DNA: TGTGCCAGCAGTGAACGGGACAGGGCGGACACAGATACGCAGTATTTT

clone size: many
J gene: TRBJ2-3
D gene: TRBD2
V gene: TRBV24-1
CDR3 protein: CATSDPTSVSTDTQYF
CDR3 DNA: TGTGCCACCAGTGACCCGACTAGCGTTAGCACAGATACGCAGTATTTT

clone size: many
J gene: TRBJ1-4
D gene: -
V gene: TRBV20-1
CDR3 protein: CSAQGSNEKLFF
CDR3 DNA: TGCAGTGCCCAGGGTAGTAATGAAAAACTGTTTTTT

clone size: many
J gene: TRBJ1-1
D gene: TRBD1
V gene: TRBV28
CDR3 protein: CASTPNRGRDTEAFF
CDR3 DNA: TGTGCCAGCACCCCTAACAGGGGGAGGGACACTGAAGCTTTCTTT

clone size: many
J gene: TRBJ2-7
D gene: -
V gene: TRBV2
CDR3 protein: CASSEGNYEQYF
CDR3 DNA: TGTGCCAGCAGTGAAGGAAACTACGAGCAGTACTTC

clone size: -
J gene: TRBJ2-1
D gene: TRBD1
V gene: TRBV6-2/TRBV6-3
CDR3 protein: CASSEAKGTGDEQFF
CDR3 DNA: TGTGCCAGCAGTGAAGCAAAAGGGACAGGGGATGAGCAGTTCTTC

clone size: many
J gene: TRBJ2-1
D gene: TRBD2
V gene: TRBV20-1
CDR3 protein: CSALAGAHNEQFF
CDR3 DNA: TGCAGTGCACTAGCGGGGGCCCACAATGAGCAGTTCTTC

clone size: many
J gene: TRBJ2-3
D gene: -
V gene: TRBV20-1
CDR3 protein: CSATRGDRPRTDTQYF
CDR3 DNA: TGCAGTGCTACGCGAGGGGACCGACCTCGCACAGATACGCAGTATTTT

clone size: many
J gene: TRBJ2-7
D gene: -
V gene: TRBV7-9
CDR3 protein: CASSLSTAAYEQYF
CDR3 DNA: TGTGCCAGCAGCTTATCCACAGCAGCCTACGAGCAGTACTTC

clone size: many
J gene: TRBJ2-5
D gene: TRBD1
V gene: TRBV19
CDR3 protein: CASSFGQGIRETQYF
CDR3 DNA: TGTGCCAGTAGCTTCGGACAGGGGATTAGGGAGACCCAGTACTTC

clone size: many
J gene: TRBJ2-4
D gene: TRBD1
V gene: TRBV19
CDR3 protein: CASSIDAGPQGRNIQYF
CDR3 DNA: TGTGCCAGTAGTATAGACGCTGGCCCACAGGGGAGAAACATTCAGTACTTC

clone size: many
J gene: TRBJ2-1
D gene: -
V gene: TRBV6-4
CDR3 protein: CASSELAATTKQFF
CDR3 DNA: TGTGCCAGCAGTGAGTTAGCGGCTACCACAAAGCAGTTCTTC